This is a list of T cell receptor beta chains from one sample in a study of shared clonotypes between healthy human individuals. Profiled with immunoSEQ multiplex PCR; TCRdb holds only in-frame clones, not every one. The table records over 2 million clones, less than 95% of them present only once. Sequencing input: naive CD8+ T cells sorted from blood. The receptors shown here come from a young man in good health. The CDR3 runs from the conserved cysteine through the conserved F or W. Fields, in order: CDR3 DNA, CDR3 protein, J gene, V gene, D gene, clone size. A D gene is named only where the DNA matches it firmly. Clone size is not always given. Where it is, it says once, few, many or a class for expanded clones.

CDR3nt: TGTGCCTGGCACAACTTTAATGGTGAAAAACTGTTTTTT
CDR3aa: CAWHNFNGEKLFF
j_gene: TRBJ1-4
v_gene: TRBV30
d_gene: .
abundance: .

CDR3nt: TGCAGCGCCCTGATCTCGGAGGGACTAGCGGGAGGGCCGGGCACAGATACGCAGTATTTT
CDR3aa: CSALISEGLAGGPGTDTQYF
j_gene: TRBJ2-3
v_gene: TRBV29-1
d_gene: TRBD2
abundance: .

CDR3nt: TGCGCCAGCAGCTTGGCCTTAGACTCCCTCCGATACACTGAAGCTTTCTTT
CDR3aa: CASSLALDSLRYTEAFF
j_gene: TRBJ1-1
v_gene: TRBV5-1
d_gene: .
abundance: .

CDR3nt: TGTGCCAGCAGCTTGGCAGGGGGCGCTGACGAGCAGTACTTC
CDR3aa: CASSLAGGADEQYF
j_gene: TRBJ2-7
v_gene: TRBV5-4
d_gene: TRBD1
abundance: .

CDR3nt: TGTGCCAGCAGCTTAGATGAAACGTCTAATGAAAAACTGTTTTTT
CDR3aa: CASSLDETSNEKLFF
j_gene: TRBJ1-4
v_gene: TRBV7-9
d_gene: .
abundance: .

CDR3nt: TGTGCCAGTTCGGGGACTAGCGGGGGGTACGGCACAGATACGCAGTATTTT
CDR3aa: CASSGTSGGYGTDTQYF
j_gene: TRBJ2-3
v_gene: TRBV19
d_gene: TRBD2
abundance: .

CDR3nt: TGTGCAAGTCGCACGAACGCATTAAGCAATCAGCCCCAGCATTTT
CDR3aa: CASRTNALSNQPQHF
j_gene: TRBJ1-5
v_gene: TRBV12-2
d_gene: .
abundance: .

CDR3nt: TGTGCCAGCAGCTTGGGGACAGGCCACTACGAGCAGTACTTC
CDR3aa: CASSLGTGHYEQYF
j_gene: TRBJ2-7
v_gene: TRBV5-4
d_gene: TRBD1
abundance: .

CDR3nt: TGTGCCAGCAGCCCCGGCGGAATAAGAGATGGCTACACCTTC
CDR3aa: CASSPGGIRDGYTF
j_gene: TRBJ1-2
v_gene: TRBV27
d_gene: .
abundance: .

CDR3nt: TGTGCCATCAGTGAGAAGGCGGGAGGCCATGAGCAGTTCTTC
CDR3aa: CAISEKAGGHEQFF
j_gene: TRBJ2-1
v_gene: TRBV10-3
d_gene: TRBD2
abundance: .

CDR3nt: TGCACCAGCAGCCAATCCCCGGGACGTAGCGCTGAAGCTTTCTTT
CDR3aa: CTSSQSPGRSAEAFF
j_gene: TRBJ1-1
v_gene: TRBV1
d_gene: .
abundance: few

CDR3nt: TGTGCCAGCAGTCTAGCGGGGGGTTACAATGAGCAGTTCTTC
CDR3aa: CASSLAGGYNEQFF
j_gene: TRBJ2-1
v_gene: TRBV2
d_gene: TRBD2
abundance: .

CDR3nt: TGTGCCAGCAGCTCGTGGACAGGGGGGGATGAGCAGTTCTTC
CDR3aa: CASSSWTGGDEQFF
j_gene: TRBJ2-1
v_gene: TRBV7-9
d_gene: TRBD1
abundance: .

CDR3nt: TGTGCCAGCAGTCCCCGGACAGATCACACTGAAGCTTTCTTT
CDR3aa: CASSPRTDHTEAFF
j_gene: TRBJ1-1
v_gene: TRBV27
d_gene: .
abundance: once

CDR3nt: TGTGCCAGCCCTAGCGGGGGGGGTGTAGGCAATGAGCAGTTCTTC
CDR3aa: CASPSGGGVGNEQFF
j_gene: TRBJ2-1
v_gene: TRBV5-8
d_gene: TRBD2
abundance: .

CDR3nt: TGCGCCAGCAAGAGCCAGTACGAGCAGTACTTC
CDR3aa: CASKSQYEQYF
j_gene: TRBJ2-7
v_gene: TRBV10-2
d_gene: .
abundance: .

CDR3nt: TGTGCCAGTCAGGGACAGCCTAATCAGCCCCAGCATTTT
CDR3aa: CASQGQPNQPQHF
j_gene: TRBJ1-5
v_gene: TRBV19
d_gene: TRBD1
abundance: .

CDR3nt: TGTGCCAGCAGCACCACTTCGGGCTCGGGGGAGCAGTACTTC
CDR3aa: CASSTTSGSGEQYF
j_gene: TRBJ2-7
v_gene: TRBV7-2
d_gene: .
abundance: .

CDR3nt: TGCGCCAGCAGCCAAGTCACCCGGGACAGGGGGCATGGTAATTCACCCCTCCACTTT
CDR3aa: CASSQVTRDRGHGNSPLHF
j_gene: TRBJ1-6
v_gene: TRBV5-1
d_gene: TRBD1
abundance: .

CDR3nt: TGTGCCAGCAGCACCGGACTCGGCACAGATACGCAGTATTTT
CDR3aa: CASSTGLGTDTQYF
j_gene: TRBJ2-3
v_gene: TRBV7-9
d_gene: .
abundance: .

CDR3nt: TGTGCCAGCAGCGTAGAAGGTTCCTACAATGAGCAGTTCTTC
CDR3aa: CASSVEGSYNEQFF
j_gene: TRBJ2-1
v_gene: TRBV9
d_gene: .
abundance: .

CDR3nt: TGTGCCAGCAGTTTATCGGGATTTAATGAAAAACTGTTTTTT
CDR3aa: CASSLSGFNEKLFF
j_gene: TRBJ1-4
v_gene: TRBV27
d_gene: .
abundance: .